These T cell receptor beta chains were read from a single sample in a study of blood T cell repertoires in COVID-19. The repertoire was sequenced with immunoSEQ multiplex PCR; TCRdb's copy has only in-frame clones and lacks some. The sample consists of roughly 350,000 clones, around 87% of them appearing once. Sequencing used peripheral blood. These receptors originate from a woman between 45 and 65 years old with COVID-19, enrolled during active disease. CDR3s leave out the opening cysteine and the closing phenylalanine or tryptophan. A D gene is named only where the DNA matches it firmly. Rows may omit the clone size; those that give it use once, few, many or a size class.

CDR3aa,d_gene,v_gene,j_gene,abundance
ASSLVTAQNTGELF,NA,TRBV5-1,TRBJ2-2,NA
ASSTLALGANVLT,NA,TRBV19,TRBJ2-6,NA
ASSTPDISSYNSPLH,NA,TRBV7-9,TRBJ1-6,once
ASTWGQGRWETQY,TRBD1,TRBV25-1,TRBJ2-5,NA
ASSSWDSTTYGYT,TRBD1,TRBV5-1,TRBJ1-2,NA
ASSIGQGANEQF,TRBD1,TRBV19,TRBJ2-1,few
ASTPQGQGASQPQH,TRBD1,TRBV19,TRBJ1-5,NA
ASSLGMSYNEQF,NA,TRBV5-1,TRBJ2-1,NA
ASSAQIGELF,NA,TRBV10-1,TRBJ2-2,NA
ASSILRQGLNQPQH,TRBD1,TRBV19,TRBJ1-5,NA
ASSFSGQGAHETQY,TRBD1,TRBV19,TRBJ2-5,NA
ASSYSATEPQH,NA,TRBV6-6,TRBJ1-5,few
ASSFFSGRANEQF,TRBD2,TRBV6-5,TRBJ2-1,once
ASSPDSSYGYT,NA,TRBV2,TRBJ1-2,NA
AWRRRMTSWDSPLH,NA,TRBV30,TRBJ1-6,NA
ASSQDLATRTDTQY,NA,TRBV3-1/TRBV3-2,TRBJ2-3,NA
ATSHKDRGKGGNEQF,TRBD1,TRBV24-1,TRBJ2-1,NA
ASSDVGDFSYEQY,NA,TRBV25-1,TRBJ2-7,NA
ASSRTVAF,NA,TRBV7-8,TRBJ1-1,NA
ASSLVPSSNQPQH,NA,TRBV5-1,TRBJ1-5,few
SASQGAYEQY,NA,TRBV20-1,TRBJ2-7,NA
ASNIQGRETQY,NA,TRBV5-4,TRBJ2-5,NA
ASSPRDRKNEKLF,TRBD1,TRBV18,TRBJ1-4,NA
ASMVAPGNTIY,NA,TRBV5-1,TRBJ1-3,NA
ASSPRTSGSSDTQY,TRBD2,TRBV6-2/TRBV6-3,TRBJ2-3,NA
ASSLSPVGNEQF,NA,TRBV7-3,TRBJ2-1,NA
ASLHGGAYSNQPQH,NA,TRBV28,TRBJ1-5,NA
ASSLRDPAGKAF,NA,TRBV14,TRBJ1-1,NA
ASSQPEGHHNEQF,NA,TRBV23-1,TRBJ2-1,NA
ASSPRLAGGQPF,TRBD2,TRBV3-1/TRBV3-2,TRBJ2-1,NA
SASGGYRERDTEAF,NA,TRBV20-1,TRBJ1-1,once
SVRQGNQPQH,TRBD1,TRBV29-1,TRBJ1-5,NA